These 10 T cell receptor beta chains were sequenced from one sample in a study of blood T cells in healthy people across ages. With a J-beta primer mix and a sample-barcoded 5' primer, a second PCR ran about 7 to 11 cycles. TCRdb reanalysed the 5' RACE reads using MiXCR and keeps one entry per CDR3 protein. The sample lists 1.2 million to 1.5 million distinct CDR3 sequences; approximately 42% were seen once. Sequenced input: blood. These receptors originate from a woman between 18 and 29 years old in good health.

A few counts support this clonotype. The chain has TRBV29-1 and TRBJ2-1, with a tentative D call TRBD1 (5 bases). The CDR3 is made up of 13 amino acids. The germline V gene has CDR1 SQVTM and CDR2 ANQGSEA. V was cut by 4 bases and J by 3 bases, with 10 bases left in between. The CDR3, as DNA: TGCAGCGTTGGACAGCGCCGCTACAATGAGCAGTTCTTC. It encodes CSVGQRRYNEQFF.

V usage is TRBV7-9 and J usage is TRBJ1-1; 7 positions match TRBD1. Germline trimming cut 5 bases from V and 1 base from J; bases unmatched to any gene: 4. The CDR3 sequence is 14 residues long. Per the germline V gene, CDR1 is SEHNR and CDR2 is FQNEAQ (reference sequence). CDR3 nucleotide sequence: TGTGCCAGCAGCCAACACAGGGGGAACACTGAAGCTTTCTTT. This translates into CASSQHRGNTEAFF.

The V call is TRBV6-6, the J call TRBJ1-1; TRBD1 aligns across 8 bases. CDR1 MNHNY and CDR2 SVGAGI come from the germline V gene (reference sequence). V lost 7 bases, J lost 1 base, and 5 bases stayed unmatched. The CDR3 contains 14 residues. The chain's CDR3 is CASTQTGENTEAFF. In nucleotides, the CDR3 is TGTGCCAGCACCCAGACAGGGGAGAACACTGAAGCTTTCTTT.

Details on this clonotype: This may come from a read error, since a much larger clone is one base off. This chain joins TRBV7-2 and TRBJ2-1; either TRBD1 or TRBD2 may fit D (5 bases each). CDR1 is SGHTA and CDR2 is FQGNSA in the germline V gene. CDR3 length: 14 residues. V dropped 4 bases and J dropped 5 bases, with 12 bases sitting between them. CDR3 residues: CASSWETANNEQFF. The CDR3 DNA follows: TGTGCCAGCAGCTGGGAGACAGCAAACAATGAGCAGTTCTTC. Together with reference TRBV7-2 and TRBJ2-1, the CDR3 gives the full variable domain: GAGVSQSPSNKVTEKGKDVELRCDPISGHTALYWYRQSLGQGLEFLIYFQGNSAPDKSGLPSDRFSAERTGGSVSTLTIQRTQQEDSAVYLCASSWETANNEQFFGPGTRLTVL.

This clonotype showed up just a few times. This sequence joins TRBV27 and TRBJ2-3; a weak D match, TRBD2 (5 bases). CDR1 is MNHEY, CDR2 SMNVEV, per germline (reference sequence). V shed 2 bases and J shed 1 base, with 10 bases lying between them. The CDR3 consists of 15 residues. DNA of the CDR3: TGTGCCAGCAGTTTAGGGTTGCGGGGCACAGATACGCAGTATTTT. Its protein is CASSLGLRGTDTQYF.

In the case of this clonotype: This may be a read error: a much more frequent sequence differs by one nucleotide. J is TRBJ2-1 and V is TRBV2; possible D gene TRBD2, 6 bases. Germline-derived CDR1 and CDR2 are SNHLY and FYNNEI. The CDR3 has 15 amino acids. With 7 bases removed from V and 6 bases from J, the gap between germline ends came to 19 bases. The CDR3 bases are TGTGCCAGCACCTGGGGGGACTCCGACCCCAATGAGCAGTTCTTC. Amino acid sequence: CASTWGDSDPNEQFF.

This chain uses TRBV6-5 with TRBJ2-2; a possible D gene is TRBD1 (5 bases). V dropped 4 bases and J dropped 5 bases, with 14 bases sitting between them. This CDR3 has 15 amino acids. Germline CDR1 MNHEY, CDR2 SVGAGI. The CDR3 DNA reads TGTGCCAGCAGTTTTCAAAGGCAGGGAACCGGGGAGCTGTTTTTT. Translating gives CASSFQRQGTGELFF.

The V gene is TRBV10-3, the J gene TRBJ2-4; 9 bases agree with TRBD1. The J call is uncertain, as TRBJ2-7 better fits the DNA end. Germline CDR1 is ENHRY and CDR2 is SYGVKD. CDR3 length: 14 amino acids. The CDR3 is CAIRGTGFSNEQYF. Written as DNA, the CDR3 is TGTGCCATCAGGGGGACAGGGTTCAGCAACGAGCAGTACTTC.

This clonotype occurred a few times. The rearrangement uses TRBV28 and TRBJ1-2, with 8 nucleotides matching TRBD1. V shed 5 bases, J shed 6 bases, and the junction held 11 bases outside the gene matches. The germline V gene encodes CDR1 MDHEN and CDR2 SYDVKM. This CDR3 spans 15 amino acids. CDR3 residues: CASSTPDRALNGYTF. The CDR3 nucleotides are TGTGCCAGCAGTACACCGGACAGGGCTTTAAATGGCTACACCTTC.

V usage is TRBV20-1 and J usage is TRBJ2-5; 8 bases match TRBD2. This CDR3 spans 14 amino acids. J gave up 2 bases and V 1 base, and 3 bases lay outside the gene matches. Germline V lookup: CDR1 DFQATT, CDR2 SNEGSKA (reference sequence). This chain's CDR3 is CSARGAGGQETQYF. The CDR3 coding sequence is TGCAGTGCTAGAGGGGCGGGAGGACAAGAGACCCAGTACTTC.